These 8 T cell receptor beta chains share one sample of origin, sequenced in a study of identical twins. One entry per CDR3 protein results from TCRdb running MiXCR on the 5' RACE reads. The data show about 260,000 distinct CDR3 sequences, roughly 7% seen once. These sequences were also reported in another study, on yellow fever vaccine responses in identical twins.

The sample comprised memory (CD45RO+) T cells sorted from blood. The receptors stem from a woman aged 18-29 years in good health.

This clonotype was seen many times. CDR3 sequence reads: CASSSIVDKGEKLFF. For the CDR3, the DNA is TGTGCCAGCAGCTCCATTGTCGACAAAGGAGAAAAACTGTTTTTT. This rearrangement joins TRBV3-1 to TRBJ1-4; no clear D gene. This CDR3 region has 15 residues. Per the germline V gene, CDR1 is LGHDT and CDR2 is YNNKEL (reference sequence). The ends were cut back, 5 bases at V and 8 bases at J, with 18 bases in the middle.

The chain carries TRBV15 and TRBJ2-3, with TRBD1 as a possible D gene (6 bases). CDR3 size: 15 residues. Trimming cost V 2 bases and J 1 base, with 10 bases left between them. Germline lookup yields CDR1 LNHNV and CDR2 YYDKDF (reference sequence). The CDR3 protein is CATSRSRGGTDTQYF. CDR3 bases: TGTGCCACCAGCAGATCCAGGGGTGGCACAGATACGCAGTATTTT. The full variable domain, completed using reference TRBV15 and TRBJ2-3, is DAMVIQNPRYQVTQFGKPVTLSCSQTLNHNVMYWYQQKSSQAPKLLFHYYDKDFNNEADTPDNFQSRRPNTSFCFLDIRSPGLGDTAMYLCATSRSRGGTDTQYFGPGTRLTVL.

This clonotype was counted ten times or more. This chain connects TRBV5-6 to TRBJ2-1, with 8 bases identical to TRBD1. This CDR3 spans 14 amino acids. The ends lost 2 bases at V and 8 bases at J; junction bases unmatched: 6. Per the germline V gene, CDR1 is SGHDT and CDR2 is YYEEEE. This CDR3 is CASSLIQGADEQFF. CDR3 DNA sequence: TGTGCCAGCAGCTTAATCCAGGGGGCCGATGAGCAGTTCTTC.

This chain links TRBV4-2 with TRBJ2-2; D remains unclear. The CDR3 has 19 amino acids. The germline V gene has CDR1 LGHNA and CDR2 YNFKEQ. Deletions cut 10 bases from V and 6 bases from J, with 33 bases between. This CDR3 is CAIGPDVWGKGPEPGELFF. CDR3 nucleotide sequence: TGTGCCATCGGCCCTGATGTCTGGGGAAAAGGGCCCGAACCCGGGGAGCTGTTTTTT.

This clonotype was detected many times. The chain combines TRBV10-2 with TRBJ2-7; 8 bases match TRBD2. The CDR3 is 12 amino acids. V lost 6 bases to trimming and J lost 7 bases; unmatched junction nucleotides: 5. Germline CDR1 WSHSY, CDR2 SAAADI. The CDR3 protein is CASRSGSYEQYF. The DNA for the CDR3 is TGCGCCAGCAGGAGCGGGAGTTATGAGCAGTACTTC.

The rearrangement uses TRBV5-1 and TRBJ2-7; perhaps D is TRBD1 or TRBD2 (5 bases each). This CDR3 spans 14 amino acids. Looked up from germline, CDR1 is SGHRS and CDR2 is YFSETQ. Deletions cut 5 bases from V and 3 bases from J, with 15 bases between. The DNA for the CDR3 is TGCGCCAGCAGAACCGGGACCTCGAACTACGAGCAGTACTTC. Its protein is CASRTGTSNYEQYF.

This clonotype was seen many times. The rearrangement links TRBV20-1 to TRBJ2-1, with 8 nucleotides matching TRBD1. Germline V gives CDR1 DFQATT, CDR2 SNEGSKA (reference sequence). V dropped 7 bases and J dropped 6; count of bases not matched to a gene: 5. This CDR3 has 12 amino acids. The CDR3, as DNA: TGCAGTGACCGACAGGGGTTCAATGAGCAGTTCTTC. As protein: CSDRQGFNEQFF.

The sample holds many counts of this clonotype. The V gene is TRBV20-1, the J gene TRBJ2-7; D possibly corresponds to TRBD2 (5 bases). Trimming took off 0 bases at V and 3 bases at J, with 12 bases between the two ends. The CDR3 extends over 14 amino acids. Germline V gene data show CDR1 as DFQATT and CDR2 as SNEGSKA (reference sequence). The CDR3, as DNA: TGCAGTGCTAGAGATGATACCGGGATCTACGAGCAGTACTTC. This sequence encodes CSARDDTGIYEQYF.